The 9 T cell receptor beta chains in this list originate from one sample, sequenced in a study of blood T cell repertoires in COVID-19 (dated by TCRdb to between 2020 and 2021). The method behind the library was the immunoSEQ multiplex PCR assay. Drawn from immuneACCESS, this table holds only the in-frame rearrangements with V and J called that TCRdb kept. Clones are partly lost; checked studies trace under half to an unresolved V gene and leave the rest unexplained. Recorded for this sample are about 75,000 clones; more than 70% of them occurred a single time. The ten most abundant clones make up roughly a fifth of the sample. The sequencing input was peripheral blood. The source of these receptors is a human donor in a cohort sampled during active COVID-19.

V usage is TRBV12-3 or TRBV12-4 and J usage is TRBJ1-4; TRBD1 might be the D (5 bases). This CDR3 is built from 13 residues. Trimming shortened V by 1 base and J by 7 bases, and 7 bases separated the two germline ends. The CDR3 is CASSLGGGEKLFF. The CDR3 DNA is TGTGCCAGCAGTTTAGGGGGGGGTGAAAAACTGTTTTTT.

The chain employs TRBV7-2 and TRBJ1-3; no definite D call. The germline V and J ends were trimmed by 1 base and 3 bases, with 7 bases remaining between them. Germline V CDR1 and CDR2: SGHTA, FQGNSA. The length of the CDR3 is 14 residues. The CDR3 loop is CASSLERNGNTIYF. CDR3 sequence (DNA): TGTGCCAGCAGCTTAGAGCGGAATGGAAACACCATATATTTT.

This clone has only one observation. This chain links TRBV5-6 with TRBJ2-7; D uncertain. Germline V gives CDR1 SGHDT, CDR2 YYEEEE. V shed 0 bases and J shed 11 bases, with 15 bases lying between them. The length of the CDR3 is 13 residues. The DNA of the CDR3 is TGTGCCAGCAGCTTGGAAACAGTTTCGTTGGAGTACTTC. Protein sequence: CASSLETVSLEYF.

The chain employs TRBV7-2 and TRBJ2-1; 8 nucleotides match TRBD2. CDR3 size: 13 residues. V lost 8 bases and J lost 5; bases outside the gene matches: 5. Germline CDR1 SGHTA, CDR2 FQGNSA. In nucleotides, the CDR3 is TGTGCCAGCTCCCGACTAGCGAACAATGAGCAGTTCTTC. As protein: CASSRLANNEQFF.

The chain joins TRBV3-1 (or the pseudogene TRBV3-2) to TRBJ2-3; tentative D call: TRBD2 (6 bases). Trimming removed 1 base from V and 4 bases from J, with 15 bases in between. CDR1 LGHDT and CDR2 YNNKEL come from the germline V gene (reference sequence). The CDR3 is 16 amino acids. The CDR3 sequence is CASSQVSGAAADTQYF. CDR3 DNA sequence: TGTGCCAGCAGCCAAGTTAGCGGAGCAGCAGCAGATACGCAGTATTTT.

The rearrangement joins TRBV6-5 to TRBJ2-7; TRBD2 matches 9 bases. CDR3 length: 13 amino acids. Per germline, CDR1 MNHEY and CDR2 SVGAGI. V shed 6 bases, J shed 2 bases, and the junction held 2 bases outside the gene matches. The CDR3 sequence is CASRPSGTYEQYF. CDR3 bases: TGTGCCAGCAGGCCTAGCGGGACCTACGAGCAGTACTTC.

The rearrangement links TRBV5-1 to TRBJ2-1; 9 bases line up with TRBD2. Germline CDR1 reads SGHRS; CDR2 reads YFSETQ. Germline trimming cut 1 base from V and 6 bases from J; bases unmatched to any gene: 8. This CDR3 comprises 16 residues. Here the CDR3 DNA reads TGCGCCAGCAGCTTGAATAGCGGGAGCTCAGTCAATGAGCAGTTCTTC. The encoded protein is CASSLNSGSSVNEQFF.

The chain has TRBV29-1 and TRBJ2-1, with 10 bases matching TRBD2. V lost 7 bases, J lost 1 base, and 7 bases stayed unmatched. Per germline, CDR1 SQVTM and CDR2 ANQGSEA. The length of the CDR3 is 15 residues. The CDR3 is CSGRRLAGSYNEQFF. CDR3 DNA: TGCAGCGGGAGGCGACTAGCGGGTTCCTACAATGAGCAGTTCTTC.

The chain has TRBV7-2 and TRBJ2-1; the D gene is possibly TRBD2 (6 bases). The V end lost 5 bases, the J end lost 7 bases, and 18 bases lay between the germline ends. CDR3 size: 15 residues. Per germline, CDR1 SGHTA and CDR2 FQGNSA. In nucleotides, the CDR3 is TGTGCCAGCAGCCGGTACCGGTCCGGGGGAAATGAGCAGTTCTTC. Translation: CASSRYRSGGNEQFF.